This passage covers 9 T cell receptor beta chains from one sample sequenced in a study of cytomegalovirus exposure and HLA in healthy donors. The PCR used 60 Vbeta and 13 Jbeta primers. Assay: immunoSEQ multiplex PCR; the TCRdb copy retains only in-frame clones and omits some. Here the sample spans some 130,000 clones, 65% to 80% being singletons. Input material: PBMCs. The source of these receptors is a man aged 35-49 years in good health and CMV-seronegative.

The chain recombines TRBV30 with TRBJ2-2, with 9 bases identical to TRBD2. CDR3 size: 13 residues. Germline V lookup: CDR1 GTSNPN, CDR2 SVGIG (reference sequence). The CDR3 nucleotides read TGTGGGGGGCGGGAGGGTCACTCCGGGGAGCTGTTTTTT. It specifies CGGREGHSGELFF. Together with reference TRBV30 and TRBJ2-2, the CDR3 gives the full variable domain: SQTIHQWPATLVQPVGSPLSLECTVEGTSNPNLYWYRQAAGRGLQLLFYSVGIGQISSEVPQNLSASRPQDRQFILSSKKLLLSDSGFYLCGGREGHSGELFFGEGSRLTVL.

The genes are TRBV28 and TRBJ2-2; TRBD1 aligns across 8 bases. With 10 bases clipped from V and 2 bases from J, the junction kept 12 bases outside the gene matches. The CDR3 has 16 residues. CDR1 is MDHEN, CDR2 SYDVKM, per germline. CDR3 region: CATTPRGQPNTGELFF. CDR3 bases: TGTGCCACAACGCCCAGGGGGCAGCCAAACACCGGGGAGCTGTTTTTT.

The chain links TRBV7-8 to TRBJ2-1, with 8 nucleotides matching TRBD1. Germline CDR1 reads SGHVS; CDR2 reads FQNEAQ. CDR3 length: 16 residues. V shed 5 bases and J 4 bases; nucleotides not matched to a gene: 10. As DNA, the CDR3 is TGTGCCAGCAGCACCGGGCAGGGGGCGAAGTACAATGAGCAGTTCTTC. This sequence encodes CASSTGQGAKYNEQFF.

The rearrangement uses TRBV5-6 and TRBJ1-5, with no clear D. The CDR3 totals 15 residues. V was pared by 3 bases and J by 0 bases, with 10 bases between. Germline CDR1 SGHDT, CDR2 YYEEEE. The CDR3 DNA reads as TGTGCCAGCAGCTCTGGGCGAGTTAGCAATCAGCCCCAGCATTTT. Its translation: CASSSGRVSNQPQHF.

This rearrangement joins TRBV11-3 to TRBJ2-1, with 7 positions matching TRBD2. From germline, CDR1 is SGHNT and CDR2 YENEEA. The length of the CDR3 is 15 residues. Trimming at V came to 10 bases and at J to 5 bases, leaving 14 bases not matched to a gene. CDR3 sequence: CATNRGDGVDNEQFF. As DNA, the CDR3 is TGTGCCACAAACCGGGGGGACGGGGTAGACAATGAGCAGTTCTTC.

The rearrangement joins TRBV5-1 to TRBJ2-3; the D gene is possibly TRBD2 (6 bases). The CDR3 loop spans 16 amino acids. V was trimmed by 2 bases and J by 8 bases, leaving 21 bases between them. The germline gives CDR1 SGHRS, CDR2 YFSETQ. The CDR3 sequence is CASSLNLAEVGGTQYF. The CDR3 nucleotides read TGCGCCAGCAGCTTAAATTTAGCGGAGGTCGGCGGTACGCAGTATTTT.

The chain links TRBV4-3 to TRBJ2-5; TRBD2 agrees at 13 bases. The V gene end was trimmed by 0 bases and the J gene end by 0 bases; junction bases not matched to a gene: 4. The CDR3 is 18 residues long. The germline gives CDR1 LGHNA, CDR2 YSLEER. The CDR3 DNA follows: TGCGCCAGCAGCCAAGATCGGACTAGCGGGGGATACCAAGAGACCCAGTACTTC. The encoded protein is CASSQDRTSGGYQETQYF.

V and J are TRBV5-1 and TRBJ2-1; TRBD2 agrees at 14 bases. The length of the CDR3 is 15 residues. From germline, CDR1 is SGHRS and CDR2 YFSETQ. V dropped 4 bases and J dropped 7; count of bases not matched to a gene: 4. The CDR3 sequence is CASSEGLAGVNEQFF. The DNA for the CDR3 is TGCGCCAGCAGCGAGGGACTAGCGGGAGTAAATGAGCAGTTCTTC.

V usage is TRBV7-9 and J usage is TRBJ1-2, with a possible D match to TRBD1 (5 bases). Germline lookup yields CDR1 SEHNR and CDR2 FQNEAQ (reference sequence). The CDR3 is made up of 15 amino acids. The V gene lost 5 bases and the J gene lost 3 bases, with 16 bases spanning the gap. The CDR3 region has the DNA TGTGCCAGCAGCACAGAAACAGGCGGGGACTATGGCTACACCTTC. It is translated as CASSTETGGDYGYTF.